These 18 T cell receptor beta chains originate from one sample sequenced in a study of blood T cell repertoires in COVID-19. Generated by immunoSEQ multiplex PCR, the TCRdb table keeps only in-frame clones and is missing some. The data show a few hundred thousand clones, around 87% seen once. The sample comprised peripheral blood. The receptors here all came from a woman aged 55-75 years with COVID-19, enrolled during active disease.

For this clone: A read error may produce the germline difference seen at one junction end. The chain has TRBV4-3 and TRBJ1-5; a weak D match, TRBD1 (6 bases). The CDR3 spans 15 residues. Germline CDR1 and CDR2: LGHNA and YSLEER. CDR3 residues: CASSRHGQSEEPKHF. The CDR3, as DNA: TGCGCCAGCAGCCGACACGGACAGTCCGAGGAGCCCAAGCATTTT.

The sample holds one count of this clone. The chain combines TRBV4-1 with TRBJ1-5; maybe TRBD1 (5 bases). Germline lookup yields CDR1 MGHRA and CDR2 YSYEKL. CDR3 size: 16 residues. V shed 0 bases and J shed 6 bases, with 15 bases lying between them. CDR3 protein: CASSQEAGPMGQPQHF. CDR3 in DNA: TGCGCCAGCAGCCAAGAGGCAGGGCCCATGGGTCAGCCCCAGCATTTT.

This clone has a handful of counts. The chain joins TRBV18 to TRBJ1-1; 8 bases line up with TRBD1. Trimming removed 6 bases from V and 7 bases from J; junction bases left unmatched: 10. The CDR3 totals 14 residues. Germline V gives CDR1 KGHSH, CDR2 LQKENI. Here the CDR3 DNA reads TGTGCCAGCTCGCCGACAGGGGAAGGGGGTGAAGCTTTCTTT. Amino acids: CASSPTGEGGEAFF.

In its sample, this clone was seen once. The V call is TRBV9, the J call TRBJ2-6; 7 positions match TRBD1. Germline CDR1 and CDR2: SGDLS and YYNGEE. Losses at the gene ends were 7 bases for V and 3 bases for J; bases not matched to a gene: 13. This CDR3 contains 17 residues. The CDR3 region has the DNA TGTGCCAGCGGACCGGCAGGGACAGACTTTGGGGCCAACGTCCTGACTTTC. Translation: CASGPAGTDFGANVLTF.

The chain has TRBV10-3 and TRBJ1-4; 7 bases agree with TRBD1. The CDR3 runs to 14 residues. J gave up 8 bases and V 2 bases, and 5 bases lay outside the gene matches. Germline CDR1 reads ENHRY; CDR2 reads SYGVKD. CDR3 residues: CAISETGENEKLFF. The CDR3 DNA sequence: TGTGCCATCAGTGAGACAGGGGAAAACGAAAAACTGTTTTTT.

The rearrangement joins TRBV27 to TRBJ1-5; 7 nucleotides agree with TRBD1. There are 14 residues in the CDR3. CDR1 is MNHEY and CDR2 is SMNVEV in the germline V gene (reference sequence). Trimming removed 5 bases from V and 3 bases from J; junction bases left unmatched: 4. As DNA, the CDR3 is TGTGCCAGCAGTCCAGGACAGGTCAATCAGCCCCAGCATTTT. It specifies CASSPGQVNQPQHF.

This chain links TRBV19 with TRBJ1-2, with D tentatively TRBD1 (6 bases). This CDR3 region has 14 residues. The germline CDR1 and CDR2 sequences are LNHDA and SQIVND (reference sequence). V lost 9 bases and J 4 bases, leaving 18 bases between the germline ends. The CDR3 sequence: CASGPGQPAYGYTF. The CDR3 bases are TGTGCCAGCGGACCGGGACAACCGGCCTATGGCTACACCTTC.

This chain connects TRBV27 to TRBJ1-2; D is perhaps TRBD1 (5 bases). The CDR3 runs to 18 residues. Germline lookup yields CDR1 MNHEY and CDR2 SMNVEV (reference sequence). The germline V and J ends were trimmed by 1 base and 5 bases, with 23 bases remaining between them. Here the CDR3 reads CASSLYGHIQDQHYGYTF. The CDR3 DNA follows: TGTGCCAGCAGTTTATACGGACACATCCAAGACCAACATTATGGCTACACCTTC.

The chain has TRBV5-6 and TRBJ1-2; the match to TRBD1 covers 7 bases. Germline lookup yields CDR1 SGHDT and CDR2 YYEEEE. This CDR3 contains 15 residues. With 3 bases clipped from V and 4 bases from J, the junction kept 9 bases outside the gene matches. CDR3 region: CASSSPRTGLYGYTF. CDR3 nucleotide sequence: TGTGCCAGCAGCTCGCCGCGGACAGGCCTCTATGGCTACACCTTC.

This sequence joins TRBV29-1 and TRBJ1-1, with a possible D match to TRBD1 (5 bases). This CDR3 contains 15 residues. Germline V gives CDR1 SQVTM, CDR2 ANQGSEA. Trimming removed 7 bases at V and 1 base at J, with 19 bases between. CDR3 protein: CSAFGFGGKNTEAFF. DNA for the CDR3: TGCAGCGCCTTTGGCTTTGGGGGGAAGAACACTGAAGCTTTCTTT.

The rearrangement uses TRBV7-3 and TRBJ2-3; 16 bases map to TRBD2. CDR3 size: 18 residues. With V trimmed by 1 base and J by 6 bases, 7 bases remained unmatched. Germline V gene data show CDR1 as SGHTA and CDR2 as FQGTGA. This CDR3 is CASSLIGTSGGVLDTQYF. CDR3 coding DNA: TGTGCCAGCAGCTTAATAGGGACTAGCGGGGGGGTTTTGGATACGCAGTATTTT. The full variable domain, completed using reference TRBV7-3 and TRBJ2-3, is GAGVSQTPSNKVTEKGKYVELRCDPISGHTALYWYRQSLGQGPEFLIYFQGTGAADDSGLPNDRFFAVRPEGSVSTLKIQRTERGDSAVYLCASSLIGTSGGVLDTQYFGPGTRLTVL.

A single count supports this clone. This chain joins TRBV4-2 and TRBJ2-7; perhaps TRBD1 as D (7 bases). V lost 1 base and J lost 6, with 16 bases in between. This CDR3 comprises 15 residues. From germline, CDR1 is LGHNA and CDR2 YNFKEQ. Written as DNA, the CDR3 is TGTGCCAGCAGCCAAGTGTACCAGGGGGAGGTCGAGCAGTACTTC. Its translation is CASSQVYQGEVEQYF.

This chain uses TRBV14 with TRBJ2-2, with TRBD1 matching 9 bases. Germline V gene sequence: CDR1 SGHDN, CDR2 FVKESK. Losses at the gene ends were 4 bases for V and 5 bases for J; bases not matched to a gene: 5. This CDR3 is 15 amino acids long. This CDR3 reads CASSRGTGHTGELFF. The CDR3 DNA is TGTGCCAGCAGCCGAGGGACAGGGCATACCGGGGAGCTGTTTTTT.

This chain connects TRBV6-1 to TRBJ1-5; 7 positions match TRBD1. This CDR3 comprises 15 residues. After removal of 6 bases from V and 3 bases from J, the junction contained 8 bases not matched to a gene. From germline, CDR1 is MNHNS and CDR2 SASEGT. The CDR3 is CASRRPTGTNQPQHF. CDR3 bases: TGTGCCAGCAGACGTCCGACAGGGACCAATCAGCCCCAGCATTTT.

The chain is built from TRBV19 and TRBJ1-6, with TRBD1 matching 8 bases. Germline loops: CDR1 LNHDA, CDR2 SQIVND (reference sequence). The V gene end was trimmed by 5 bases and the J gene end by 9 bases; junction bases not matched to a gene: 9. The CDR3 covers 15 residues. CDR3 amino acids: CASSLMGTGSSPLHF. The CDR3 bases are TGTGCCAGTAGTCTTATGGGGACAGGAAGTTCACCCCTCCACTTT.

V usage is TRBV6-6 and J usage is TRBJ1-6; 7 nucleotides agree with TRBD1. This CDR3 contains 14 residues. Germline V lookup: CDR1 MNHNY, CDR2 SVGAGI (reference sequence). With V trimmed by 6 bases and J by 6 bases, 5 bases remained unmatched. The chain's CDR3 is CASSRQGSNSPLHF. DNA for the CDR3: TGTGCCAGCAGCCGACAGGGAAGTAATTCACCCCTCCACTTT.

The chain combines TRBV5-4 with TRBJ2-2; 9 nucleotides match TRBD2. There are 16 residues in the CDR3. Germline V gene lookup returns CDR1 SGHNT and CDR2 YYREEE (reference sequence). The V segment lost 1 base and the J segment 1 base; nucleotides outside the gene matches: 2. The CDR3 here is CASSLRSGGNTGELFF. CDR3 coding DNA: TGTGCCAGCAGCTTGCGTAGCGGGGGGAACACCGGGGAGCTGTTTTTT.

V usage is TRBV12-3 or TRBV12-4 and J usage is TRBJ1-1, with D possibly matching TRBD1 (6 bases). This CDR3 is built from 13 residues. The V gene lost 1 base and the J gene lost 7 bases, with 10 bases spanning the gap. Here the CDR3 DNA reads TGTGCCAGCAGTTTAGTTCAGGGGAGTGAAGCTTTCTTT. Its translation is CASSLVQGSEAFF.